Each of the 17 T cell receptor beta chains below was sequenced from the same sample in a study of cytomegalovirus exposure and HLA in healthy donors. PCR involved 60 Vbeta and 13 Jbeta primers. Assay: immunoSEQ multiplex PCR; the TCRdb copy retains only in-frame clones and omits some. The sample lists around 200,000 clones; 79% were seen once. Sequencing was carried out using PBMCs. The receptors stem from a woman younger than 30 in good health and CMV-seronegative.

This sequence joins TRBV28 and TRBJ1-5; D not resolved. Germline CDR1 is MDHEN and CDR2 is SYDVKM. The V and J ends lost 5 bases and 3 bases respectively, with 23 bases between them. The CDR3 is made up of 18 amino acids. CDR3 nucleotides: TGTGCCAGCAGTCCCTCGGGGTGGGGAGATTTAGTCAATCAGCCCCAGCATTTT. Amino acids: CASSPSGWGDLVNQPQHF.

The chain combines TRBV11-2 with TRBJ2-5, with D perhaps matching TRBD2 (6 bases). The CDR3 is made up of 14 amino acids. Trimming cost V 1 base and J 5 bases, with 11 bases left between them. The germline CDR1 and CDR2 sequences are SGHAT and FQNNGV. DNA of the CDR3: TGTGCCAGCAGCTTAGCGCCGGAGGGGGAGACCCAGTACTTC. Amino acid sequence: CASSLAPEGETQYF.

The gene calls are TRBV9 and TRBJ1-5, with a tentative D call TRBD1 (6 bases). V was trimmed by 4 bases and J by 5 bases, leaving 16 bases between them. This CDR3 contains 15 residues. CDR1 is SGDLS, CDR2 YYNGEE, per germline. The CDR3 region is CASSPGGGEDQPQHF. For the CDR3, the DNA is TGTGCCAGCAGCCCCGGAGGGGGGGAAGATCAGCCCCAGCATTTT.

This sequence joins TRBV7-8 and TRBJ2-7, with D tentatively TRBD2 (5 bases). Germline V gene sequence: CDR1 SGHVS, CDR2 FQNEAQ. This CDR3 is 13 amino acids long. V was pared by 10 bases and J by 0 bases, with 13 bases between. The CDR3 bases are TGTGCCACCCGTTCGGGATACTCCTACGAGCAGTACTTC. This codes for CATRSGYSYEQYF.

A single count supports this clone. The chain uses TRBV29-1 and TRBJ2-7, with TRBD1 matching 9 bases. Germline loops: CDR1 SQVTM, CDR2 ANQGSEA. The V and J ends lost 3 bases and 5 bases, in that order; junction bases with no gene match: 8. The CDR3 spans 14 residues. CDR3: CSVDLGTGPDEQYF. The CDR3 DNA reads TGCAGCGTTGATCTAGGGACAGGGCCTGACGAGCAGTACTTC.

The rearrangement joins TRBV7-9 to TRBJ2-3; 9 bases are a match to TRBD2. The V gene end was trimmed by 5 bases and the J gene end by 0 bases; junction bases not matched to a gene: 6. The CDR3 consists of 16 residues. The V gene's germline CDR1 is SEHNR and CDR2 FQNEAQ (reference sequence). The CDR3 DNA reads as TGTGCCAGCAGCACACTAGCGGGTTCGAGCACAGATACGCAGTATTTT. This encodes CASSTLAGSSTDTQYF.

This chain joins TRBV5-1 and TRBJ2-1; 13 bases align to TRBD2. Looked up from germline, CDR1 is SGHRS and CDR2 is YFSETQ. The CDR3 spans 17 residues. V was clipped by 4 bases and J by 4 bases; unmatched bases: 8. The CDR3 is CASSQGLAGALYNEQFF. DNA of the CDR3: TGCGCCAGCAGCCAAGGACTAGCGGGAGCCTTATACAATGAGCAGTTCTTC.

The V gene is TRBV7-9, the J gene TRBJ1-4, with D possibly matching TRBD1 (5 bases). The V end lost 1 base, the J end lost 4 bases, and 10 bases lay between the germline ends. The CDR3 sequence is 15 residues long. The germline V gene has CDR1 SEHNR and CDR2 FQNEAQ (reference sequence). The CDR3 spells CASSLGDSRNEKLFF. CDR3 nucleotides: TGTGCCAGCAGCTTAGGCGACAGTCGTAATGAAAAACTGTTTTTT.

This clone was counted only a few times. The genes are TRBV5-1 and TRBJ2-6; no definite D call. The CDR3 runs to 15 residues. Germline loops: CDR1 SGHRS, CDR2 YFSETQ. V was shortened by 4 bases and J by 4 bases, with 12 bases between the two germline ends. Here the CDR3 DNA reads TGCGCCAGCAGCCCTCTGTCTACCGGGGCCAACGTCCTGACTTTC. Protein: CASSPLSTGANVLTF.

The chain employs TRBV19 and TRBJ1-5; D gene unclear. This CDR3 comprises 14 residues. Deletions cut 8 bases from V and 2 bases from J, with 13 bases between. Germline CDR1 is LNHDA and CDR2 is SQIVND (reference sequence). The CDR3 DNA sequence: TGTGCCAGTCAAGAGGGTTTCGGCAATCAGCCCCAGCATTTT. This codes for CASQEGFGNQPQHF.

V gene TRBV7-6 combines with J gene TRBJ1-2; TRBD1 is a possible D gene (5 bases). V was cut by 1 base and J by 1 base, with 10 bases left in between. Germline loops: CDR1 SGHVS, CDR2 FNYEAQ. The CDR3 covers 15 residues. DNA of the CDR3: TGTGCCAGCAGCTTAGACTGGAGGGGTAACTATGGCTACACCTTC. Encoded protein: CASSLDWRGNYGYTF. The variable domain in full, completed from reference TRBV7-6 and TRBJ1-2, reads GAGVSQSPRYKVTKRGQDVALRCDPISGHVSLYWYRQALGQGPEFLTYFNYEAQQDKSGLPNDRFSAERPEGSISTLTIQRTEQRDSAMYRCASSLDWRGNYGYTFGSGTRLTVV.

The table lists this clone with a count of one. CDR3 loop: CSVGQNTEAFF. The CDR3 nucleotides read TGCAGCGTTGGGCAGAACACTGAAGCTTTCTTT. The V call is TRBV29-1, the J call TRBJ1-1, with unresolved D. Trimming took off 4 bases at V and 1 base at J, with 4 bases between the two ends. The CDR3 contains 11 residues. From germline, CDR1 is SQVTM and CDR2 ANQGSEA.

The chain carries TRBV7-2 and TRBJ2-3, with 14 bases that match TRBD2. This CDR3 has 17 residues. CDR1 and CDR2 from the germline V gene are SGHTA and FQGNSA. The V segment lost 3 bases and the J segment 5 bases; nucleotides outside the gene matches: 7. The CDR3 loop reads CASSLERTSGRQDTQYF. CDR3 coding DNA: TGTGCCAGCAGCTTGGAGAGGACTAGCGGGAGGCAAGATACGCAGTATTTT.

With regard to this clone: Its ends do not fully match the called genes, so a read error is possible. The CDR3: CAVGAGAYEQYF. The CDR3 DNA follows: TGCGCCGTGGGGGCAGGGGCCTACGAGCAGTACTTC. This rearrangement joins TRBV28 to TRBJ2-7; a weak D match, TRBD1 (6 bases). From germline, CDR1 is MDHEN and CDR2 SYDVKM. The CDR3 runs to 12 residues.

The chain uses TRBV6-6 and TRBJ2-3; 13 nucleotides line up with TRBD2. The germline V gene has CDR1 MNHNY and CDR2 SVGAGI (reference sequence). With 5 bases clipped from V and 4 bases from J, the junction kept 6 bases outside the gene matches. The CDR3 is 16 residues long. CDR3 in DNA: TGTGCCAGCAGTACACGGACTAGCGGGAGTCCAGATACGCAGTATTTT. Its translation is CASSTRTSGSPDTQYF.

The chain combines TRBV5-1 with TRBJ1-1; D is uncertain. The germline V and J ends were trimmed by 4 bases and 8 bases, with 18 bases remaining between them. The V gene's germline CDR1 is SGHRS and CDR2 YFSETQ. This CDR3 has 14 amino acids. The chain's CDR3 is CASSPSGDRGEAFF. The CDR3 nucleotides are TGCGCCAGCAGCCCCAGCGGGGATCGTGGAGAAGCTTTCTTT.

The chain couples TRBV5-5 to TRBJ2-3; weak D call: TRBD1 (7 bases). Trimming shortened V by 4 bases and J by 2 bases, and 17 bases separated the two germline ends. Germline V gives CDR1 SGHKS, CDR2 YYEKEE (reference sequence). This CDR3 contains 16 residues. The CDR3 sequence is CASSQGGTVLTDTQYF. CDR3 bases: TGTGCCAGCAGCCAAGGGGGGACAGTCCTCACAGATACGCAGTATTTT.